This T cell receptor (beta chain) was found in a study of blood T cell repertoires in COVID-19 (dated by TCRdb to the early 2020s). Regarding the research as a whole: Samples from collaborators originated in the United States, Italy and Spain and spanned both the acute and convalescent phases of COVID-19. The prospective study material was composed of cDNA or gDNA derived from T cells, B-cell-depleted T cells, or PBMCs. Subjects who had been exposed to COVID-19, were actively infected with it, or had recovered from it provided the deeply sampled blood TCRbeta repertoires that made up the dataset. A freely available public database, intended as a resource for researchers studying the immune response to SARS-CoV-2, is where the repertoires were released. Samples came from the ongoing ImmuneRACE study (first 160 participants) plus 1,254 subjects from 6 global collaborators. Nearly every sample came with metadata listing a de-identified subject ID, COVID-19 status, age in years and sex. HLA class I and class II types, where available, came from metadata supplied by the sample provider rather than from assay-based typing.

Here is what the overall study found, with its caveats: The quantity of clinical and demographic metadata differed by source and by participant and was supplied without curation.

A note on this clone: Its antigen is not yet known. No quality values exist for individual bases; no much larger clone is one base distant.

TCRbeta CDR3 regions were amplified from genomic DNA by means of the immunoSEQ Assay, a bias-controlled multiplex PCR. Per the authors' processing: The number of nucleated cells in each sample was estimated from the amplification of reference gene primers within the assay. Sequence reads were collapsed and filtered to measure the absolute abundance of every unique TCRbeta CDR3 rearrangement. For each sample, productive Simpson clonality was calculated as the square root of Simpson's diversity index across productive rearrangements. Imported from immuneACCESS, the table was reduced by TCRdb to in-frame sequences with V and J called. These copies leave out some clones; in studies compared against another copy, an unresolved V gene accounts for under half, and the cause of the remainder is not known. V, J and clone size reflect that table, while D and trimming were determined from the DNA. Recorded for this sample are fewer than 85,000 clones; 88% of them occurred a single time. Around a tenth of the sample is in the top ten clones.

Each collaborating institution followed its own protocols to collect whole blood in K2EDTA tubes. Collaborator samples were shipped for TCRbeta analysis as frozen whole blood, isolated PBMCs, or DNA extracted from either sample type. V and J lose 7 bases and 0 bases, and a span of 8 bases separates them. The CDR3 covers 13 residues, taking in both the cysteine and the phenylalanine. Just the 39-base CDR3 DNA is kept, in frame starting at base 1. The germline V gene provides CDR1 SGHTS and CDR2 YDEGEE. This clonotype originated in a human donor in a cohort sampled during active COVID-19. Sequenced: peripheral blood. The chain is assembled from TRBV5-8 and TRBJ1-3, and TRBD1 may be the D gene, going by 5 matching bases. The DNA sequence is given as TGTGCCAGCCTCAGGGACTCTGGAAACACCATATATTTT. The encoded protein is CASLRDSGNTIYF.